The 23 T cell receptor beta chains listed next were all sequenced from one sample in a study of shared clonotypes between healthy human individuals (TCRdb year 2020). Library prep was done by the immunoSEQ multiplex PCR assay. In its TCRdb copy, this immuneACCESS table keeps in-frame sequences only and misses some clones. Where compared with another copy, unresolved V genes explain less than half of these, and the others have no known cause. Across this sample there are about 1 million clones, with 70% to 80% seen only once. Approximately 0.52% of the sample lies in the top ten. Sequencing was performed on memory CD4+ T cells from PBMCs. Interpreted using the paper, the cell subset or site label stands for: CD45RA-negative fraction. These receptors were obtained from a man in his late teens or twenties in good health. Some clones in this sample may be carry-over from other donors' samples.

The CDR3 loop reads CASSQGGSQPQHF. DNA of the CDR3: TGTGCCAGCAGCCAAGGGGGCTCTCAGCCCCAGCATTTT. The J gene is TRBJ1-5, the V gene TRBV14; the D gene is possibly TRBD1 (5 bases). V dropped 1 base and J dropped 6 bases, with 7 bases sitting between them. This CDR3 has 13 amino acids. Germline lookup yields CDR1 SGHDN and CDR2 FVKESK.

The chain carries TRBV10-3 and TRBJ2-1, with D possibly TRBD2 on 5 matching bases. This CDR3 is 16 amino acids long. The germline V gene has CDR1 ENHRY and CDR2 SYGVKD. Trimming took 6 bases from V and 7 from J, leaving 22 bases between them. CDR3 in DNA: TGTGCCATCAGATTACTAGGGCGTATAAATGAGAATGAGCAGTTCTTC. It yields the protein CAIRLLGRINENEQFF.

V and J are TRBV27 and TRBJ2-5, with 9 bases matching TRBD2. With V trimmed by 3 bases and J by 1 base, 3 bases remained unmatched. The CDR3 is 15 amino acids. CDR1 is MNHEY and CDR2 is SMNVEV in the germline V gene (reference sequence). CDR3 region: CASSFIAGVQETQYF. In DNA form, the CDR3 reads TGTGCCAGCAGTTTCATAGCGGGAGTCCAAGAGACCCAGTACTTC.

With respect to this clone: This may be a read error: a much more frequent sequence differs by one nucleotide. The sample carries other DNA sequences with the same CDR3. The chain's CDR3 is CSVEVDRGTEAFF. The CDR3 DNA reads as TGCAGCGTTGAAGTTGACAGAGGGACTGAAGCCTTCTTT. The rearrangement joins TRBV29-1 to TRBJ1-1, with D possibly TRBD1 on 5 matching bases. Germline CDR1 is SQVTM and CDR2 is ANQGSEA. CDR3 length: 13 residues. The full variable domain, its missing parts supplied by reference TRBV29-1 and TRBJ1-1, is SAVISQKPSRDICQRGTSLTIQCQVDSQVTMMFWYRQQPGQSLTLIATANQGSEATYESGFVIDKFPISRPNLTFSTLTVSNMSPEDSSIYLCSVEVDRGTEAFFGQGTRLTVV.

The CDR3 here is CASSVGLAGTGELFF. The CDR3 bases are TGTGCCAGCAGCGTGGGACTAGCGGGCACCGGGGAGCTGTTTTTT. The chain couples TRBV7-9 to TRBJ2-2; TRBD2 agrees at 12 bases. The V gene's germline CDR1 is SEHNR and CDR2 FQNEAQ (reference sequence). CDR3 length equals 15 residues. V shed 5 bases, J shed 4 bases, and the junction held 2 bases outside the gene matches.

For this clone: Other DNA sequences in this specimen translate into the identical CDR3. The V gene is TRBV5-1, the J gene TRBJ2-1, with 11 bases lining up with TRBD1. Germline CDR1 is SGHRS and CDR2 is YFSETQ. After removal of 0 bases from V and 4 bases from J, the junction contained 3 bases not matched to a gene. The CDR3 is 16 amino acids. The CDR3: CASSLVGTGGYNEQFF. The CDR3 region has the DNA TGCGCCAGCAGCTTGGTAGGGACAGGGGGATACAATGAGCAGTTCTTC.

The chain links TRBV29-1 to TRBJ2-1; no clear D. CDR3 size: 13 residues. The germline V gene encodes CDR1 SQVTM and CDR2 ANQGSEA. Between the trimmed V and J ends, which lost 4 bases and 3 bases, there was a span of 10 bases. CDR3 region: CSVGAMDYNEQFF. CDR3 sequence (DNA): TGCAGCGTTGGGGCCATGGACTACAATGAGCAGTTCTTC.

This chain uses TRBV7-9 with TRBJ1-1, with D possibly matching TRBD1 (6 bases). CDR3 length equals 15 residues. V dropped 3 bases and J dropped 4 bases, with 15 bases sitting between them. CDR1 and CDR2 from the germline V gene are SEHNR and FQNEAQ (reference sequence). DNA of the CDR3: TGTGCCAGCAGCTTTTATGACAGGTTTGGCACTGAAGCTTTCTTT. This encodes CASSFYDRFGTEAFF.

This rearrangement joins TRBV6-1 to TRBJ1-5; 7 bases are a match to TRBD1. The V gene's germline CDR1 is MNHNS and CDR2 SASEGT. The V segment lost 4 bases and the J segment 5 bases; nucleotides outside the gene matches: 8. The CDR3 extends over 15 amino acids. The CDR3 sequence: CASSGWGGGYQPQHF. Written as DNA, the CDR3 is TGTGCCAGCAGTGGATGGGGAGGGGGCTATCAGCCCCAGCATTTT.

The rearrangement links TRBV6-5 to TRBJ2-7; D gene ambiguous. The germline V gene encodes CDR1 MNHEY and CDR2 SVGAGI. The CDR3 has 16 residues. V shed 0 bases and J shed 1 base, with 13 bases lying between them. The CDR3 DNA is TGTGCCAGCAGTTACTCCCGGACGCCTAGGTCCTACGAGCAGTACTTC. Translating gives CASSYSRTPRSYEQYF.

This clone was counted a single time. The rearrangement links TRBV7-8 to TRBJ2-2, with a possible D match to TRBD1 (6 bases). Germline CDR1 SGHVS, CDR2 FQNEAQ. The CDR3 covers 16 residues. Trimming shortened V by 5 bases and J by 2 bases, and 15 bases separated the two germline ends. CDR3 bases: TGTGCCAGCAGCCGCGAGGTCAGGGGAAACACCGGGGAGCTGTTTTTT. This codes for CASSREVRGNTGELFF.

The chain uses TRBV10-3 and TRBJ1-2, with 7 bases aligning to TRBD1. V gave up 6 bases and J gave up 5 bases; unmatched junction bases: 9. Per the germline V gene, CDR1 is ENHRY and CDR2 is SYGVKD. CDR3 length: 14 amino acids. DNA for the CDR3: TGTGCCATCAGGAAACAGGGGTCACAATATGGCTACACCTTC. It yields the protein CAIRKQGSQYGYTF.

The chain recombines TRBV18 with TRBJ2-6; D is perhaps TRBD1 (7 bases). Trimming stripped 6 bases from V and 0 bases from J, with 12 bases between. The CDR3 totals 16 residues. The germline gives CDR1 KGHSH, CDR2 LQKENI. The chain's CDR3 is CASSGGQSSGANVLTF. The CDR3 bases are TGTGCCAGCTCGGGGGGACAGAGCTCTGGGGCCAACGTCCTGACTTTC.

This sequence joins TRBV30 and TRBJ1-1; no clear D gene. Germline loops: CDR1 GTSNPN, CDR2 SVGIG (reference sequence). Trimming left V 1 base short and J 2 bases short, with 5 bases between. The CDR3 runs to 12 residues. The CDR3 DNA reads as TGTGCCTGGAGTGGGGATAACACTGAAGCTTTCTTT. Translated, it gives CAWSGDNTEAFF. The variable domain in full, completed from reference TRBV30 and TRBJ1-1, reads SQTIHQWPATLVQPVGSPLSLECTVEGTSNPNLYWYRQAAGRGLQLLFYSVGIGQISSEVPQNLSASRPQDRQFILSSKKLLLSDSGFYLCAWSGDNTEAFFGQGTRLTVV.

The CDR3 is CASSGGGSSYNSPLHF. In DNA, the CDR3 is TGTGCCAGCAGCGGAGGGGGCAGCTCCTATAATTCACCCCTCCACTTT. This rearrangement joins TRBV9 to TRBJ1-6; 7 nucleotides agree with TRBD1. Per the germline V gene, CDR1 is SGDLS and CDR2 is YYNGEE. J was trimmed by 0 bases and V by 3 bases; bases with no gene match: 3. The CDR3 covers 16 residues.

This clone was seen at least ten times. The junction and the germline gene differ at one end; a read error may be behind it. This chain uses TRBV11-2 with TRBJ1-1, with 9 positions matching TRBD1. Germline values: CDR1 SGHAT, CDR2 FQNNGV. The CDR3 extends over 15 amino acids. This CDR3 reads CASSYYPGQGTKWGF. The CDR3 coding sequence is TGTGCCAGCAGCTACTATCCGGGACAGGGCACGAAGTGGGGGTTT. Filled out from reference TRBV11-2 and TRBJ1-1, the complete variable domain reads EAGVAQSPRYKIIEKRQSVAFWCNPISGHATLYWYQQILGQGPKLLIQFQNNGVVDDSQLPKDRFSAERLKGVDSTLKIQPAKLEDSAVYLCASSYYPGQGTKWGFGQGTRLTVV.

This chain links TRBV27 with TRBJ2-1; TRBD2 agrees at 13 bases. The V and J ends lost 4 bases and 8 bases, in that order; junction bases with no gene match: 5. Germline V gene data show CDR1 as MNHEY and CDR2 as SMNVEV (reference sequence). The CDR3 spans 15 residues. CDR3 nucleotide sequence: TGTGCCAGCAGTTCCGGACTAGCGGGAGTCTATGAGCAGTTCTTC. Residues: CASSSGLAGVYEQFF.

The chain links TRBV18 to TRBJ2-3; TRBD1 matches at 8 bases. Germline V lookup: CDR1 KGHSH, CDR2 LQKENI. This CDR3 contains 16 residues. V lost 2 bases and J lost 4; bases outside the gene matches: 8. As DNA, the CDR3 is TGTGCCAGCTCACCATTTTCACAGGGGGAGGCAGATACGCAGTATTTT. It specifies CASSPFSQGEADTQYF.

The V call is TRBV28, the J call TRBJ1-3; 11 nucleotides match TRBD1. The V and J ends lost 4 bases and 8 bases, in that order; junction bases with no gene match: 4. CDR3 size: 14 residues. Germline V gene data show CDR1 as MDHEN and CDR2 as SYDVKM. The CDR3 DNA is TGTGCCAGCAGTTCACCGGGACAGGGGGACACCATATATTTT. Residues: CASSSPGQGDTIYF.

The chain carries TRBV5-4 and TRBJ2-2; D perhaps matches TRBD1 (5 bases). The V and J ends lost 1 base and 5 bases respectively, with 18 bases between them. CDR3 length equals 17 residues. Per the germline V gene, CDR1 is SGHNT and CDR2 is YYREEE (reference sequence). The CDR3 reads CASSLQRGSGITGELFF. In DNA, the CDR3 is TGTGCCAGCAGCTTGCAGAGAGGATCAGGGATTACCGGGGAGCTGTTTTTT. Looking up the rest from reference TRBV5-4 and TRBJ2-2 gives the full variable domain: ETGVTQSPTHLIKTRGQQVTLRCSSQSGHNTVSWYQQALGQGPQFIFQYYREEENGRGNFPPRFSGLQFPNYSSELNVNALELDDSALYLCASSLQRGSGITGELFFGEGSRLTVL.

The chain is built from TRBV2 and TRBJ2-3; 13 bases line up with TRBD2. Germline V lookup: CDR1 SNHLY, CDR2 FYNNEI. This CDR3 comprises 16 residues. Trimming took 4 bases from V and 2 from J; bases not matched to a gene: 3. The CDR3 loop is CASSGGTSGTTDTQYF. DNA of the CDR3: TGTGCCAGCAGTGGCGGGACTAGCGGGACCACAGATACGCAGTATTTT.

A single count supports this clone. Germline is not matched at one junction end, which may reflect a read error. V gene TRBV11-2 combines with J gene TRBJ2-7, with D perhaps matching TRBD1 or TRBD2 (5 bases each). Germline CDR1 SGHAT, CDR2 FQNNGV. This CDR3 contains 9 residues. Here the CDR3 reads CASSPGTCF. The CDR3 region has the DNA TGTGCCAGCAGCCCAGGGACGTGCTTC.

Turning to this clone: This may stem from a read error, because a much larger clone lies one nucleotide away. As DNA, the CDR3 is TGTGCCAGCAGGGCCACAGATACGCAGTATTTT. This sequence encodes CASRATDTQYF. The chain employs TRBV28 and TRBJ2-3; D remains unclear. The germline CDR1 and CDR2 sequences are MDHEN and SYDVKM. With 6 bases removed from V and 2 bases from J, the gap between germline ends came to 3 bases. The CDR3 totals 11 residues.